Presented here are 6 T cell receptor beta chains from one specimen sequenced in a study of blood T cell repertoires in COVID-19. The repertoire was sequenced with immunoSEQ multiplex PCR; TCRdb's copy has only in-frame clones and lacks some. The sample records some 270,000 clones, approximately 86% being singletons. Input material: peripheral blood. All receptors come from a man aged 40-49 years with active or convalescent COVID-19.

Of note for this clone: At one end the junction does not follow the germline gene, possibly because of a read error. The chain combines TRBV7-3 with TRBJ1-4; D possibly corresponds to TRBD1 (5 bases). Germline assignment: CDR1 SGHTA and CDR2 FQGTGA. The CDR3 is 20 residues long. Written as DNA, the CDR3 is TGTGCCAGCAGCTTAACATGGGCCAGGCGAGAGTTAGGGACTAGTGAAAAACTGTTTTTT. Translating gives CASSLTWARRELGTSEKLFF.

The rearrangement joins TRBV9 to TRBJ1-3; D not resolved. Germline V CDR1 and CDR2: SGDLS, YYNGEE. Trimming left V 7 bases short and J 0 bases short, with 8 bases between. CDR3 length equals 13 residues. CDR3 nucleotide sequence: TGTGCCAGCGGCCCAGTCTCTGGAAACACCATATATTTT. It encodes CASGPVSGNTIYF.

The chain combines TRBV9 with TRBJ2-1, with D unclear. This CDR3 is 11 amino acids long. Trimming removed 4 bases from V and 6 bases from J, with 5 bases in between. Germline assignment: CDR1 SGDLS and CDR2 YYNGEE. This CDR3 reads CASSLSNEQFF. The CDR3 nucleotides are TGTGCCAGCAGCCTGTCCAATGAGCAGTTCTTC. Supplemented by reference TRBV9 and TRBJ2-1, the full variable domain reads DSGVTQTPKHLITATGQRVTLRCSPRSGDLSVYWYQQSLDQGLQFLIQYYNGEERAKGNILERFSAQQFPDLHSELNLSSLELGDSALYFCASSLSNEQFFGPGTRLTVL.

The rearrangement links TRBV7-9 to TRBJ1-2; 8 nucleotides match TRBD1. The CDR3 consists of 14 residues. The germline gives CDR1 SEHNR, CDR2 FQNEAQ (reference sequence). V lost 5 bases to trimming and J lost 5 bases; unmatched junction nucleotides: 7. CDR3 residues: CASSQDRVAYGYTF. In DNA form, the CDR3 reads TGTGCCAGCAGCCAGGACAGGGTCGCATATGGCTACACCTTC.

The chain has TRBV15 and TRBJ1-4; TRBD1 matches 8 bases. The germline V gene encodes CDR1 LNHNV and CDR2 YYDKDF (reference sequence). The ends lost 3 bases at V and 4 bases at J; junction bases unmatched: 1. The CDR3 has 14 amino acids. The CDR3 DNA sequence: TGTGCCACCAGCAGGGACAGGGTTAATGAAAAACTGTTTTTT. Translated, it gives CATSRDRVNEKLFF.

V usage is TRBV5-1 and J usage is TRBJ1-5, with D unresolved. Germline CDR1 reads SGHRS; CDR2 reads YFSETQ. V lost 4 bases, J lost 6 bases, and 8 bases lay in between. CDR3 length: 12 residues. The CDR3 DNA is TGCGCCAGCAGCCTCGAGGGTCAGCCCCAGCATTTT. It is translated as CASSLEGQPQHF.